This paragraph reports one T cell receptor (beta chain). TCRdb reanalysed the 5' RACE reads using MiXCR and keeps one entry per CDR3 protein. Seen here are roughly 220,000 distinct CDR3 sequences, under 8.5% observed once, and the top ten hold 14% to 15%. This entry is derived from a study of identical twins. Germline V gene sequence: CDR1 LGHDT, CDR2 YNNKEL (reference sequence). V dropped 4 bases and J dropped 7; count of bases not matched to a gene: 12. The CDR3 is made up of 16 amino acids. Separately, the same data were catalogued under a study of T cells expressing NK-cell markers.

The clonotype was recovered from a woman aged 18 to 35 in good health. The rearrangement joins TRBV3-1 to TRBJ1-5; 8 nucleotides align to TRBD1. Sequenced sample: CD8+ T cells sorted from blood. The CDR3 DNA follows: TGTGCCAGCAGCCTATCCCGACAGGGGTTGGGACAGCCCCAGCATTTT. Amino acid sequence: CASSLSRQGLGQPQHF.